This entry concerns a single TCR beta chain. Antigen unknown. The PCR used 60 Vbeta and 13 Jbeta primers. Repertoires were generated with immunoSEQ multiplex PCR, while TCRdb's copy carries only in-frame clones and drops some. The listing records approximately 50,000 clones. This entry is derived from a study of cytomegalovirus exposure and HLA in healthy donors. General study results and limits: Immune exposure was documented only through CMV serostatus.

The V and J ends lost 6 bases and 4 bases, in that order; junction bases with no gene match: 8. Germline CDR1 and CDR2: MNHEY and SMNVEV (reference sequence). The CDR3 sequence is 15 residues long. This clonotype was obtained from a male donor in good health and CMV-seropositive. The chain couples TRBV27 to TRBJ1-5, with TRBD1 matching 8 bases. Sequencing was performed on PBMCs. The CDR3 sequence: CASSPTGGVNQPQHF. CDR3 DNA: TGTGCCAGCAGCCCTACAGGGGGTGTTAATCAGCCCCAGCATTTT.